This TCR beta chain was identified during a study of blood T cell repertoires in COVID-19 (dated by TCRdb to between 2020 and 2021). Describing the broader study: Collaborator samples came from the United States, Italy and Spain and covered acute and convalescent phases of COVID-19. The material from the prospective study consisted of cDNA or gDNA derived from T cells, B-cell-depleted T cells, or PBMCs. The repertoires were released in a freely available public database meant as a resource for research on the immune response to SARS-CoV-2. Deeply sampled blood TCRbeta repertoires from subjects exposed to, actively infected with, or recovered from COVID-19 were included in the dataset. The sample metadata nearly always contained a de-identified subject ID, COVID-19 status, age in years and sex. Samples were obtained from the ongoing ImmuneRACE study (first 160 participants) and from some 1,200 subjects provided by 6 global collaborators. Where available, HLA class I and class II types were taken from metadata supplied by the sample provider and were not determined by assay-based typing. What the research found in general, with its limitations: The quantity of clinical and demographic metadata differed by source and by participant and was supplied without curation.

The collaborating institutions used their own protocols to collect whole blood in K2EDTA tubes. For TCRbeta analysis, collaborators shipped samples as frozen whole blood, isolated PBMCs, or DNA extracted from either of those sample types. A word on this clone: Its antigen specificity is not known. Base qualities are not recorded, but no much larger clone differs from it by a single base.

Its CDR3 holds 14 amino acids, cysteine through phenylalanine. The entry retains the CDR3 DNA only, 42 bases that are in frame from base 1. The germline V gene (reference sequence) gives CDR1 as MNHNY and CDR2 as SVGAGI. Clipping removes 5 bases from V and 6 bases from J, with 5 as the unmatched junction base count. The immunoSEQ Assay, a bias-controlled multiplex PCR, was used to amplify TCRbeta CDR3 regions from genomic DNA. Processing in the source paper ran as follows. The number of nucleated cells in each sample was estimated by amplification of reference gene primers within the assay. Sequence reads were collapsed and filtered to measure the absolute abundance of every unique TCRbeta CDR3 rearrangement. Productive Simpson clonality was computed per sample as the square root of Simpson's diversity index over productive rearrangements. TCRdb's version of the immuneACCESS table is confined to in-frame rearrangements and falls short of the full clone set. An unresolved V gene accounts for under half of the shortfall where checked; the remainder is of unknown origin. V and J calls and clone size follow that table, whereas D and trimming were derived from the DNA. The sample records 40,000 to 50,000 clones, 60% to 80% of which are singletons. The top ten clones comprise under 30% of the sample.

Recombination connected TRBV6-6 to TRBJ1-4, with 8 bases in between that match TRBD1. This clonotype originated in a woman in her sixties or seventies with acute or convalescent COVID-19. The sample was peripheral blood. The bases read TGTGCCAGCAGTGCAGGGGGCGCTTATGAAAAACTGTTTTTT. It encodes CASSAGGAYEKLFF.